This TCR beta chain stems from a study of response to subunit inactivated influenza vaccine. General observations from the study: There was a suggestion from the authors that each seasonal influenza vaccination recruits few new T cells.

Notes on this clonotype: Its antigen remains unknown.

From germline, CDR1 is SGHTA and CDR2 FQGTGA. This CDR3 is 15 amino acids long. V dropped 4 bases and J dropped 5 bases, with 17 bases sitting between them. From the RT-PCR reads, TCRdb called clonotypes with MiXCR, one entry per CDR3 protein. The table includes approximately 730,000 distinct CDR3 sequences, roughly 14% detected once. Sequenced here: PBMCs from blood, sampled about 14 days before vaccination. The V call is TRBV7-3, the J call TRBJ2-5; tentatively, D is TRBD2 (5 bases). The source is a man over 45 who received an inactivated influenza vaccine. The CDR3 is CASSSTVGVSETQYF. CDR3 DNA: TGTGCCAGCAGCTCAACCGTCGGGGTTTCGGAGACCCAGTACTTC.